This T cell receptor beta chain was recovered during a study of control samples from healthy donors and cancer patients. Data came from immunoSEQ multiplex PCR; TCRdb stores just in-frame clones and leaves some out. This sample has fewer than 500,000 clones, with around nine tenths found just once. Germline V lookup: CDR1 LNHDA, CDR2 SQIVND (reference sequence). The CDR3 contains 14 residues. V was shortened by 3 bases and J by 1 base, with 9 bases between the two germline ends. The source of this sequence is a man aged 35-49 years with head and neck cancer. The sample consisted of PBMCs. V usage is TRBV19 and J usage is TRBJ1-1; D gene ambiguous. CDR3 loop: CASSIWGGNTEAFF. The CDR3 DNA follows: TGTGCCAGTAGTATCTGGGGTGGGAACACTGAAGCTTTCTTT.